The sequence of this TCR beta chain was determined in a study of cytomegalovirus exposure and HLA in healthy donors. Findings of the study overall: According to an earlier analysis, most TCR beta V segments yielded productive rearrangements about 90% or about 30% of the time.

On this clone itself: Its antigen is unknown.

The CDR3 has 13 residues. CDR1 and CDR2 from the germline V gene are SNHLY and FYNNEI. Trimming shortened V by 4 bases and J by 8 bases, and 14 bases separated the two germline ends. The PCR contained 60 Vbeta and 13 Jbeta primers. TCRdb's table, derived via immunoSEQ multiplex PCR, lists solely in-frame clones and lacks some. Here the sample spans about 100,000 clones, 65% to 80% being singletons. Specimen: PBMCs. This clonotype was obtained from a woman aged 35 to 49 in good health and CMV-seronegative. The chain is built from TRBV2 and TRBJ1-2, with a weak D call TRBD1 (6 bases). The CDR3 sequence is CASSVGRGEGYTF. The CDR3 region has the DNA TGTGCCAGCAGTGTCGGCAGGGGAGAGGGCTACACCTTC.